The TCR beta chain described here comes from a study of beta chain features in type 1 diabetes. Remarks on this clone: The junction does not match germline at one end; this may be a read error. The sample carries other DNA sequences with the same CDR3.

The isolated RNA, all of it, was reverse transcribed, so expressed TCRB transcripts were what got sequenced. Reads from naive, central memory and regulatory T cell samples averaged roughly 3.6 million. Clones were sequenced by immunoSEQ multiplex PCR, and TCRdb holds only the in-frame ones, with some missing. This sample carries some 45,000 clones, over 50% of them seen once, and the ten largest clones take 2.1%. Sequences were obtained from Tregs from blood. The TCR originated in a woman aged 18-29 years in good health.

CDR3 residues: CASRTGQEVYGYTF. DNA for the CDR3: TGCGCCAGCCGGACAGGGCAAGAGGTCTATGGCTACACCTTC. V gene TRBV28 combines with J gene TRBJ1-2, with 8 bases aligning to TRBD1. Germline values: CDR1 MDHEN, CDR2 SYDVKM. The CDR3 loop spans 14 amino acids.